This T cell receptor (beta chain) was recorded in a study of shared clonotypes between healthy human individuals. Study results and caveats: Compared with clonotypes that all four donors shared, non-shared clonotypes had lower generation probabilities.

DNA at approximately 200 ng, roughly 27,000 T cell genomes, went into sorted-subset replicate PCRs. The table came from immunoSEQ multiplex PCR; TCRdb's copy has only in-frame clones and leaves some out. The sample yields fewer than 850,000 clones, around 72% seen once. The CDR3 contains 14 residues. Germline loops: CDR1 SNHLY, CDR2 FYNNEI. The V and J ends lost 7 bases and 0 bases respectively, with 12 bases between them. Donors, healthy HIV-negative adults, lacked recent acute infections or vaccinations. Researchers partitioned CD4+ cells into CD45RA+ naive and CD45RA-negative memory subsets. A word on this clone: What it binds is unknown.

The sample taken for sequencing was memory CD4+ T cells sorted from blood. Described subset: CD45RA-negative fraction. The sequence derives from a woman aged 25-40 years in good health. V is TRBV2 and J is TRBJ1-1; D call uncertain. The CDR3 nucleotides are TGTGCCAGCATCCCCAGCAACTTGAACACTGAAGCTTTCTTT. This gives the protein CASIPSNLNTEAFF.